Below are 16 T cell receptor beta chains sequenced from a single sample in a study of radiotherapy plus CTLA-4 blockade in lung cancer. Here immunoSEQ multiplex PCR was the method, and the copy in TCRdb shows in-frame clones only, minus some. The table records 60,000 or so clones, 70% to 80% of them present only once. The sequencing here drew on peripheral blood, taken from a patient treated with radiotherapy plus ipilimumab. All receptors derive from a human donor with non-small cell lung cancer who had a partial response to radiotherapy plus ipilimumab.

J is TRBJ2-3 and V is TRBV5-4, with 9 bases matching TRBD2. Germline trimming cut 4 bases from V and 0 bases from J; bases unmatched to any gene: 3. Germline-derived CDR1 and CDR2 are SGHNT and YYREEE (reference sequence). This CDR3 has 15 residues. This CDR3 reads CASSPSGASTDTQYF. The CDR3 DNA follows: TGTGCCAGCAGCCCTAGCGGGGCCAGCACAGATACGCAGTATTTT. The complete variable domain, with remaining parts taken from reference TRBV5-4 and TRBJ2-3, reads ETGVTQSPTHLIKTRGQQVTLRCSSQSGHNTVSWYQQALGQGPQFIFQYYREEENGRGNFPPRFSGLQFPNYSSELNVNALELDDSALYLCASSPSGASTDTQYFGPGTRLTVL.

This sequence joins TRBV21-1 and TRBJ1-5. TRBV21-1 is designated a pseudogene. This CDR3 has 17 amino acids. The CDR3 coding sequence is TGTGCCAGCAGCAATGTTCGCGGAGACTATAGCAATCAGCCCCAGCATTTT. This encodes CASSNVRGDYSNQPQHF.

This clone was picked up one time. The CDR3 here is CASSYTRRGRVEGYEQYF. CDR3 coding DNA: TGTGCCAGCAGTTACACCAGACGCGGAAGGGTAGAGGGTTACGAGCAGTACTTC. The chain combines TRBV6-7 with TRBJ2-7; perhaps TRBD2 as D (5 bases). TRBV6-7 is an ORF, and what it does is uncertain. Trimming took 2 bases from V and 4 from J, leaving 24 bases between them. This CDR3 is built from 18 residues.

This clone was picked up one time. The CDR3 DNA is TGCGCCAGCAGCTTGGGAACAGGAGCTAACTATGGCTACACCTTC. The encoded protein is CASSLGTGANYGYTF. V gene TRBV5-1 combines with J gene TRBJ1-2, with D perhaps matching TRBD1 (5 bases). The germline V gene encodes CDR1 SGHRS and CDR2 YFSETQ. The V gene lost 0 bases and the J gene lost 0 bases, with 9 bases spanning the gap. The CDR3 covers 15 residues.

The table lists this clone with a count of one. V is TRBV5-1 and J is TRBJ2-1, with TRBD1 matching 10 bases. The CDR3 length is 15 residues. The germline V gene encodes CDR1 SGHRS and CDR2 YFSETQ. The V segment lost 1 base and the J segment 8 bases; nucleotides outside the gene matches: 6. In nucleotides, the CDR3 is TGCGCCAGCAGCTTGTTTGGACAGGGGGGATATGAGCAGTTCTTC. The encoded protein is CASSLFGQGGYEQFF.

This clone was seen only a few times. The rearrangement links TRBV30 to TRBJ1-1; no reliable D call. The V end was cut by 4 bases, the J end by 5 bases, with 14 bases between. CDR3 length: 13 residues. Germline-derived CDR1 and CDR2 are GTSNPN and SVGIG (reference sequence). CDR3 bases: TGTGCCTGGATTAACCACGGGTTTACTGAAGCTTTCTTT. Protein: CAWINHGFTEAFF.

Here the CDR3 DNA reads TGTGCCAGCAGTTTACCCGCACAGGGTTCGTACGAGCAGTACTTC. It specifies CASSLPAQGSYEQYF. The chain couples TRBV28 to TRBJ2-7, with a tentative D call TRBD1 (6 bases). This CDR3 is 15 amino acids long. Germline-derived CDR1 and CDR2 are MDHEN and SYDVKM. V shed 2 bases and J shed 4 bases, with 15 bases lying between them.

The chain uses TRBV5-1 and TRBJ1-2; 10 bases are a match to TRBD1. Losses at the gene ends were 5 bases for V and 5 bases for J; bases not matched to a gene: 15. The CDR3 contains 17 residues. The V gene's germline CDR1 is SGHRS and CDR2 YFSETQ. CDR3 region: CASRPGTGEPARYGYTF. The CDR3 DNA reads TGCGCCAGCAGACCCGGGACAGGGGAGCCCGCTCGGTATGGCTACACCTTC.

The chain joins TRBV11-3 to TRBJ2-3; no definite D call. The CDR3 is made up of 11 amino acids. Germline values: CDR1 SGHNT, CDR2 YENEEA. Deletions cut 1 base from V and 7 bases from J, with 3 bases between. The CDR3 DNA is TGTGCCAGCAGCTTAGGTAATACGCAGTATTTT. This sequence encodes CASSLGNTQYF.

V gene TRBV9 combines with J gene TRBJ2-1, with D maybe TRBD2 (7 bases). V was trimmed by 0 bases and J by 9 bases, leaving 13 bases between them. Germline-derived CDR1 and CDR2 are SGDLS and YYNGEE. CDR3 length: 14 amino acids. The CDR3 sequence is CASSVDGGGVEQFF. The CDR3 coding sequence is TGTGCCAGCAGCGTAGACGGCGGGGGCGTTGAGCAGTTCTTC. Complete variable domain (other parts from reference TRBV9 and TRBJ2-1): DSGVTQTPKHLITATGQRVTLRCSPRSGDLSVYWYQQSLDQGLQFLIQYYNGEERAKGNILERFSAQQFPDLHSELNLSSLELGDSALYFCASSVDGGGVEQFFGPGTRLTVL.

The chain carries TRBV5-6 and TRBJ2-5; 8 bases line up with TRBD1. CDR3 length: 13 amino acids. CDR1 is SGHDT, CDR2 YYEEEE, per germline. Trimming removed 4 bases from V and 3 bases from J; junction bases left unmatched: 2. For the CDR3, the DNA is TGTGCCAGCAGCCAGGACAGGGAAGAGACCCAGTACTTC. It yields the protein CASSQDREETQYF.

CDR3 bases: TGTGCCAGCAGTGAATCCGGGACAGATCGATACAATGAGCAGTTCTTC. Translated, it gives CASSESGTDRYNEQFF. This rearrangement joins TRBV25-1 to TRBJ2-1; 7 bases fit TRBD1. V lost 1 base, J lost 4 bases, and 7 bases stayed unmatched. The germline gives CDR1 MGHDK, CDR2 SYGVNS. This CDR3 spans 16 amino acids. The complete variable domain, with remaining parts taken from reference TRBV25-1 and TRBJ2-1, reads EADIYQTPRYLVIGTGKKITLECSQTMGHDKMYWYQQDPGMELHLIHYSYGVNSTEKGDLSSESTVSRIRTEHFPLTLESARPSHTSQYLCASSESGTDRYNEQFFGPGTRLTVL.

This clone was picked up a small number of times. The chain recombines TRBV7-9 with TRBJ1-3; 8 positions agree with TRBD1. The germline V gene encodes CDR1 SEHNR and CDR2 FQNEAQ (reference sequence). V dropped 5 bases and J dropped 2; count of bases not matched to a gene: 5. The CDR3 is 15 amino acids. CDR3 nucleotides: TGTGCCAGCAGCCACCAGGACAGGGCTGGAAACACCATATATTTT. Amino acids: CASSHQDRAGNTIYF.

The chain is built from TRBV4-2 and TRBJ2-3, with TRBD2 identical over 11 bases. CDR1 and CDR2 (germline): LGHNA, YNFKEQ. Unmatched junction bases numbered 7, after V lost 1 base and J lost 1 base. The CDR3 contains 18 residues. The CDR3 region is CASSQGTSGGSRTDTQYF. In nucleotides, the CDR3 is TGTGCCAGCAGCCAAGGAACTAGCGGGGGCTCCCGCACAGATACGCAGTATTTT.

The chain uses TRBV27 and TRBJ2-2, with 10 nucleotides matching TRBD1. The CDR3 is 16 amino acids. V was pared by 5 bases and J by 3 bases, with 6 bases of the junction left unmatched. CDR1 and CDR2 from the germline V gene are MNHEY and SMNVEV (reference sequence). In nucleotides, the CDR3 is TGTGCCAGCAGTCGAGCGACAGGGGGCTACACCGGGGAGCTGTTTTTT. This codes for CASSRATGGYTGELFF.

V is TRBV5-1 and J is TRBJ1-4, with TRBD1 identical over 7 bases. V lost 7 bases, J lost 2 bases, and 8 bases stayed unmatched. This CDR3 spans 15 amino acids. Looked up from germline, CDR1 is SGHRS and CDR2 is YFSETQ. The DNA of the CDR3 is TGCGCCAGCGCCCTGACAGGGACTACTAATGAAAAACTGTTTTTT. Its translation: CASALTGTTNEKLFF.